These T cell receptor beta chains were read from a single sample in a study of shared clonotypes between healthy human individuals. Only in-frame clones appear in the TCRdb table, and some are missing; sequencing was by immunoSEQ multiplex PCR. This sample carries 650,000 to 800,000 clones, about 91% of them seen once, and the ten largest clones take 24%. Source material: naive CD8+ T cells sorted from blood. Receptors were obtained from a man aged 30 to 39 in good health. CDR3s leave out the opening cysteine and the closing phenylalanine or tryptophan. Each record gives: J gene, V gene, CDR3 protein.

TRBJ2-7 | TRBV7-8 | ASSLVAGGPREQY
TRBJ2-3 | TRBV4-1 | ASSQLVRGTDTQY
TRBJ2-7 | TRBV27 | ASALAPSSYEQY
TRBJ2-7 | TRBV9 | ASSVLAGSSYEQY
TRBJ2-3 | TRBV7-9 | ASSPLRSRYTDTQY
TRBJ1-3 | TRBV28 | ASSGPSATLSGNTIY
TRBJ2-1 | TRBV27 | ASADSYNEQF
TRBJ2-7 | TRBV7-9 | ASSNGHFYEQY
TRBJ2-2 | TRBV6-5 | ASSYNPINTGELF
TRBJ2-3 | TRBV18 | ASSPPSGISDTQY
TRBJ2-7 | TRBV6-5 | ASGAGHPYEQY
TRBJ2-7 | TRBV28 | ASSSRGGPSYEQY
TRBJ2-1 | TRBV15 | ATSRDMSLAGTYNEQF
TRBJ2-5 | TRBV7-2 | ASSLSAPDLQETQY
TRBJ2-7 | TRBV6-6 | ASSLTGGVSYEQY
TRBJ1-1 | TRBV28 | ASSFFGVATEAF
TRBJ2-3 | TRBV27 | ASGNPGLSTDTQY
TRBJ2-3 | TRBV9 | ASSVAGASTDTQY
TRBJ2-1 | TRBV29-1 | SASRGEQF
TRBJ2-5 | TRBV13 | ASSPRDSQETQY